This entry describes one TCR beta chain. Its matching antigen is unknown. These data come from a study of cytomegalovirus exposure and HLA in healthy donors. Broader study findings: Sequencing depth across donors, presence/absence analyses assumed, was roughly uniform. Per published reports, the classifier diagnosed cytomegalovirus status with high specificity and sensitivity.

Amplification used 60 Vbeta primers and 13 Jbeta primers. Here immunoSEQ multiplex PCR was the method, and the copy in TCRdb shows in-frame clones only, minus some. This table holds under 150,000 clones. Per germline, CDR1 SGHTA and CDR2 FQGNSA. This CDR3 has 14 amino acids. V gave up 5 bases and J gave up 5 bases; unmatched junction bases: 8. The source is a woman between 40 and 55 years old in good health and CMV-seronegative. V usage is TRBV7-2 and J usage is TRBJ2-5, with 7 nucleotides matching TRBD2. The sequencing sample was made of PBMCs. The CDR3 nucleotides are TGTGCCAGCAGCCCCAGACTAGCAAGTGAGACCCAGTACTTC. This gives the protein CASSPRLASETQYF. The whole variable domain, filled in from reference TRBV7-2 and TRBJ2-5, reads GAGVSQSPSNKVTEKGKDVELRCDPISGHTALYWYRQSLGQGLEFLIYFQGNSAPDKSGLPSDRFSAERTGGSVSTLTIQRTQQEDSAVYLCASSPRLASETQYFGPGTRLLVL.